Sequencing of this T cell receptor beta chain was carried out in a study of control samples from healthy donors and cancer patients. Only in-frame clones appear in the TCRdb table, and some are missing; sequencing was by immunoSEQ multiplex PCR. The sample holds about 110,000 clones, around 80% seen once. The J segment lost 1 base and the V segment lost 6 bases, leaving 4 bases of the junction unmatched. The CDR3 covers 15 residues. From germline, CDR1 is MDHEN and CDR2 SYDVKM. This clone was observed a handful of times. This TCR derives from a young man in good health. The chain joins TRBV28 to TRBJ2-7, with 12 positions matching TRBD2. Sequencing input: blood. The CDR3 reads CASSLTSGGSYEQYF. The CDR3 DNA reads TGTGCCAGCAGCTTGACTAGCGGGGGTTCCTACGAGCAGTACTTC. Full variable domain (remainder filled in from reference TRBV28 and TRBJ2-7): DVKVTQSSRYLVKRTGEKVFLECVQDMDHENMFWYRQDPGLGLRLIYFSYDVKMKEKGDIPEGYSVSREKKERFSLILESASTNQTSMYLCASSLTSGGSYEQYFGPGTRLTVT.